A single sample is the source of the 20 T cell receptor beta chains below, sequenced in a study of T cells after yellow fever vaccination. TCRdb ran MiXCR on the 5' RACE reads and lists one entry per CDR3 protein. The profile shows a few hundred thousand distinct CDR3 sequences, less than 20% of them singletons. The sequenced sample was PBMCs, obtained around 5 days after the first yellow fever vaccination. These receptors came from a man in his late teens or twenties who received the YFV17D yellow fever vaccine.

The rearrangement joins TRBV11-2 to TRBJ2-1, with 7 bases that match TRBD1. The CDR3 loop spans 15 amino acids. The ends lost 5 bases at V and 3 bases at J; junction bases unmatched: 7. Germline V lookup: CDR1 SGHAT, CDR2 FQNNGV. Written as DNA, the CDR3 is TGTGCCAGCAGCCCCGGGACAGCCCTCTACAATGAGCAGTTCTTC. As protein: CASSPGTALYNEQFF. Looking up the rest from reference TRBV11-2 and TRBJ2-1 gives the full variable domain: EAGVAQSPRYKIIEKRQSVAFWCNPISGHATLYWYQQILGQGPKLLIQFQNNGVVDDSQLPKDRFSAERLKGVDSTLKIQPAKLEDSAVYLCASSPGTALYNEQFFGPGTRLTVL.

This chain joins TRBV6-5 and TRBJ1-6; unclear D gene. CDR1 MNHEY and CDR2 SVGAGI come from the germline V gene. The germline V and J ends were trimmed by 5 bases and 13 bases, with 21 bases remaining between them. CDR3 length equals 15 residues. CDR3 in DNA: TGTGCCAGCAGTAACCAGGATCCTCGGTTAATGCCCCTCCACTTT. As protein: CASSNQDPRLMPLHF.

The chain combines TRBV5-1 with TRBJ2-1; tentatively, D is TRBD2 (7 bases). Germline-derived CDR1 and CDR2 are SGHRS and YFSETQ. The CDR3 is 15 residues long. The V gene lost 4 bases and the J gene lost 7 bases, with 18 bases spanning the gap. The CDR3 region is CASSPQGGASNEQFF. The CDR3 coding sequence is TGCGCCAGCAGCCCCCAAGGGGGGGCCTCAAATGAGCAGTTCTTC. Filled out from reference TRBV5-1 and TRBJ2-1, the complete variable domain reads KAGVTQTPRYLIKTRGQQVTLSCSPISGHRSVSWYQQTPGQGLQFLFEYFSETQRNKGNFPGRFSGRQFSNSRSEMNVSTLELGDSALYLCASSPQGGASNEQFFGPGTRLTVL.

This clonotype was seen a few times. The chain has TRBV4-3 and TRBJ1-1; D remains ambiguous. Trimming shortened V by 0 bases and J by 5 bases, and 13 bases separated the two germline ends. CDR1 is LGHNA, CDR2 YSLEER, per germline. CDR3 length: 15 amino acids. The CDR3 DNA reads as TGCGCCAGCAGCCAAGATACGGGCACGTCGACTGAAGCTTTCTTT. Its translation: CASSQDTGTSTEAFF.

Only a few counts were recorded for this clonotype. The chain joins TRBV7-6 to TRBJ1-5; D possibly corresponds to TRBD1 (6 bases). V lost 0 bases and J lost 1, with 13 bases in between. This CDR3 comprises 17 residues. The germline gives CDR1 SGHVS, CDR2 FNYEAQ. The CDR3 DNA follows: TGTGCCAGCAGCTTAGCGGCGTGGGGGGCAAGCAATCAGCCCCAGCATTTT. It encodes CASSLAAWGASNQPQHF.

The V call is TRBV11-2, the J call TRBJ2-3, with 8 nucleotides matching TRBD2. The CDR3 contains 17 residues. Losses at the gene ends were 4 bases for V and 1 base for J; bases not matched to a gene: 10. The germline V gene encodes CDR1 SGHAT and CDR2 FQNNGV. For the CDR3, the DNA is TGTGCCAGCAGCTCCGGGGGGGGGCAAGGTGGCACAGATACGCAGTATTTT. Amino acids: CASSSGGGQGGTDTQYF.

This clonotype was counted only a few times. CDR3: CASSFVDSGANVLTF. CDR3 sequence (DNA): TGTGCCAGCAGCTTTGTGGACTCTGGGGCCAACGTCCTGACTTTC. The genes are TRBV7-9 and TRBJ2-6; the D is unclear. There are 15 residues in the CDR3. V was clipped by 3 bases and J by 0 bases, with 6 bases between them. Germline lookup yields CDR1 SEHNR and CDR2 FQNEAQ (reference sequence).

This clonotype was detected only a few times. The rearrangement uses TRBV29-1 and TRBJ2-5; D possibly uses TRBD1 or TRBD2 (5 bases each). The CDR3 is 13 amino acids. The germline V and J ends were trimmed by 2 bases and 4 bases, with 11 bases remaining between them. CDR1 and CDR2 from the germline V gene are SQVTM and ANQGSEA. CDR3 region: CSVESGTRETQYF. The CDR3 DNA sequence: TGCAGCGTTGAATCAGGGACCCGAGAGACCCAGTACTTC.

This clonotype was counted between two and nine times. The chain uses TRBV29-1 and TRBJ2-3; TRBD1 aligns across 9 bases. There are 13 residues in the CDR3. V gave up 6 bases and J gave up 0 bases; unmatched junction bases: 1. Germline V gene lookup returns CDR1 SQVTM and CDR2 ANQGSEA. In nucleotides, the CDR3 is TGCAGCGTGGGGACAGGGAGCACAGATACGCAGTATTTT. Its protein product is CSVGTGSTDTQYF.

CDR3 sequence (DNA): TGTGCCAGCAGTCCCTCGTGGCAGGCTCCGAATTCACCCCTCCACTTT. It yields the protein CASSPSWQAPNSPLHF. The J gene is TRBJ1-6, the V gene TRBV6-5, with D unclear. The V end lost 5 bases, the J end lost 7 bases, and 18 bases lay between the germline ends. This CDR3 spans 16 amino acids. CDR1 and CDR2 (germline): MNHEY, SVGAGI.

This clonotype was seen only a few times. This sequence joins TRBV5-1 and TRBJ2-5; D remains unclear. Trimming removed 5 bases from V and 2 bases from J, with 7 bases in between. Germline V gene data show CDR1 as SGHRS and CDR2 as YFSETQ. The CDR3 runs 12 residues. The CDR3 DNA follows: TGCGCCAGCAGAATTTGGCAAGAGACCCAGTACTTC. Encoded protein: CASRIWQETQYF. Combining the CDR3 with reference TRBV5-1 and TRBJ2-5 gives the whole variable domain KAGVTQTPRYLIKTRGQQVTLSCSPISGHRSVSWYQQTPGQGLQFLFEYFSETQRNKGNFPGRFSGRQFSNSRSEMNVSTLELGDSALYLCASRIWQETQYFGPGTRLLVL.

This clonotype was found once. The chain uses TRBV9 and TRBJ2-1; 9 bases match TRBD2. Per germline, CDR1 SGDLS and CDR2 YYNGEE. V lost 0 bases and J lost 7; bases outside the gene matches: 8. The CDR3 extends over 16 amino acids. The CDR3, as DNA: TGTGCCAGCAGCGTAGAAGCGGGGGGCCACGTTAATGAGCAGTTCTTC. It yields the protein CASSVEAGGHVNEQFF.

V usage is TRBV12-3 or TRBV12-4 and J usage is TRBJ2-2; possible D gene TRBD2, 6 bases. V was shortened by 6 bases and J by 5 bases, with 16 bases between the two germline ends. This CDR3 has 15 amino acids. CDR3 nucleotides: TGTGCCAGCAGCCCCCTCGGGGGTCGAACCGGGGAGCTGTTTTTT. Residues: CASSPLGGRTGELFF.

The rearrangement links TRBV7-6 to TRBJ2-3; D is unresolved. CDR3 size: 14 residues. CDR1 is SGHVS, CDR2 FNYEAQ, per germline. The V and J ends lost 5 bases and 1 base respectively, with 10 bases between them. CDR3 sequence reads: CASSRSPGTDTQYF. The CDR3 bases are TGTGCCAGCAGCCGATCCCCTGGCACAGATACGCAGTATTTT.

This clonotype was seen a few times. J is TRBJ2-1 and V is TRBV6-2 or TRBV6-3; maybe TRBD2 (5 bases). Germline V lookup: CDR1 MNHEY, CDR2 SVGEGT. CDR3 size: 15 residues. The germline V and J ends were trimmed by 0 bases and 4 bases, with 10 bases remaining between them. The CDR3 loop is CASSYSPGGYNEQFF. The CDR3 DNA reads TGTGCCAGCAGTTACTCCCCAGGAGGATACAATGAGCAGTTCTTC.

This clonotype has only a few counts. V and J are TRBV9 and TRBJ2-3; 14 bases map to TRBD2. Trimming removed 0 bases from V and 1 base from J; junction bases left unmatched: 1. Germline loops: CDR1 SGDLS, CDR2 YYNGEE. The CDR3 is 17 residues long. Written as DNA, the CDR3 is TGTGCCAGCAGCGTAGCGGGACTAGCGGGGGGCACAGATACGCAGTATTTT. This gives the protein CASSVAGLAGGTDTQYF.

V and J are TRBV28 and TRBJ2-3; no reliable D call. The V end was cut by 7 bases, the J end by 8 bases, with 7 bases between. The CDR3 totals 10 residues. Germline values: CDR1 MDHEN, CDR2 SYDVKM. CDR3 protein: CASMRVTQYF. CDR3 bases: TGTGCCAGCATGAGAGTTACGCAGTATTTT.

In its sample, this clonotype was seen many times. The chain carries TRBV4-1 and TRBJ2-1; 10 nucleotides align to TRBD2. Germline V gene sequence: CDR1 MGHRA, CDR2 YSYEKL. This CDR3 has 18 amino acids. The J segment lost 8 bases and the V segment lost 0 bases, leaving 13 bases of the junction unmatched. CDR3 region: CASSQETESGGARYEQFF. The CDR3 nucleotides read TGCGCCAGCAGCCAAGAGACGGAGAGCGGGGGGGCCCGGTATGAGCAGTTCTTC.

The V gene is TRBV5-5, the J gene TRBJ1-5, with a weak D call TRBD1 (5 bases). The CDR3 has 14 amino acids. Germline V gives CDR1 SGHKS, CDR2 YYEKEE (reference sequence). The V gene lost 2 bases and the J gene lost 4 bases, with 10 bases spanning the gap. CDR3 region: CASSFIGGNQPQHF. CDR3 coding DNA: TGTGCCAGCAGCTTTATTGGGGGAAATCAGCCCCAGCATTTT.

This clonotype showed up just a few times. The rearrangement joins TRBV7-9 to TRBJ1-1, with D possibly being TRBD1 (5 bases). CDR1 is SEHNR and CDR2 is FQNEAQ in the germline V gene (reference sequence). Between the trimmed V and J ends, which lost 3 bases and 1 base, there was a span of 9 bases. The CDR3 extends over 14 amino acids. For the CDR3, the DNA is TGTGCCAGCAGCTTGGTGGACAAGAACACTGAAGCTTTCTTT. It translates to CASSLVDKNTEAFF. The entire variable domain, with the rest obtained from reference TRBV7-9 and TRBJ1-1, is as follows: DTGVSQNPRHKITKRGQNVTFRCDPISEHNRLYWYRQTLGQGPEFLTYFQNEAQLEKSRLLSDRFSAERPKGSFSTLEIQRTEQGDSAMYLCASSLVDKNTEAFFGQGTRLTVV.